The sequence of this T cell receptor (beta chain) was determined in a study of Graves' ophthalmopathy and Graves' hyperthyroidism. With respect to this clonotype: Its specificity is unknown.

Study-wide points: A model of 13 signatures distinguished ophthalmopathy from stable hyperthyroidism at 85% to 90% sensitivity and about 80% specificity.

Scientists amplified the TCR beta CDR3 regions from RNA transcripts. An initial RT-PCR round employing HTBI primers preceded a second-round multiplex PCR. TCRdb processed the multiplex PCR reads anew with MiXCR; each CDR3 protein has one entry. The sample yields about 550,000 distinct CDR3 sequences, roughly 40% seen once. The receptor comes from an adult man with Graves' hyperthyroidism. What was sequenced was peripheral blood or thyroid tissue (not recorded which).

The chain's CDR3 is CSVADRGIEKLFF. In DNA, the CDR3 is TGCAGCGTTGCTGACAGGGGGATTGAAAAACTGTTTTTT. The chain carries TRBV29-1 and TRBJ1-4, with 9 positions matching TRBD1. CDR1 and CDR2 (germline): SQVTM, ANQGSEA. This CDR3 is 13 amino acids long. V dropped 4 bases and J dropped 7; count of bases not matched to a gene: 4. Together with reference TRBV29-1 and TRBJ1-4, the CDR3 gives the full variable domain: SAVISQKPSRDICQRGTSLTIQCQVDSQVTMMFWYRQQPGQSLTLIATANQGSEATYESGFVIDKFPISRPNLTFSTLTVSNMSPEDSSIYLCSVADRGIEKLFFGSGTQLSVL.